This note documents a single T cell receptor (beta chain) sequence. Method: immunoSEQ multiplex PCR; TCRdb's copy keeps in-frame clones and lacks some. The sample shows tens of thousands of clones, roughly 84% of them seen only once. The time point denotes: pretreatment peripheral blood. The sample comes from a study of PD-L1 blockade in urothelial cancer. About the research overall: Atezolizumab 1,200 mg was given intravenously every 3 weeks, starting 2014. Prior exposure to chemotherapy in patients amounted to 0 to 3 regimens received. Blood was analyzed 3 weeks (second dose) and 6 weeks after treatment start. Median T cell yield from blood was approximately 130,000.

This CDR3 is built from 14 residues. Trimming shortened V by 8 bases and J by 3 bases, and 16 bases separated the two germline ends. Germline CDR1 is GTSNPN and CDR2 is SVGIG (reference sequence). This receptor was obtained from a woman in her seventies with urothelial cancer. This specimen was PBMCs, taken around atezolizumab (anti-PD-L1) treatment. The chain joins TRBV30 to TRBJ2-2; D perhaps matches TRBD2 (5 bases). DNA of the CDR3: TGTGCCCTCGCGGCTAGCTTTTACACCGGGGAGCTGTTTTTT. Its translation is CALAASFYTGELFF.